This T cell receptor beta chain is drawn from a study of T cell repertoires in cytomegalovirus infection. Across the study: Public signatures in TCR beta pointed to CMV infection and matching HLA type.

To note about this clonotype: Its antigen is not identified.

Regarding the study as a whole: Summed public TCR beta family frequency identified CMV carriers bearing the relevant HLA.

Between the trimmed V and J ends, which lost 3 bases and 2 bases, there was a span of 12 bases. The CDR3 length is 15 residues. CDR1 MNHEY and CDR2 SMNVEV come from the germline V gene (reference sequence). TCRdb passed the reads through MiXCR, listing each CDR3 protein once. The sample has hundreds of thousands of distinct CDR3 sequences; roughly 31% are singletons. The V and J genes are TRBV27 and TRBJ2-3; D remains unclear. Sequenced here: cultured CD8+ T cells from PBMCs, sampled from culture after CMV antigen stimulation. The TCR originated in a human donor in good health (CMV status not recorded). Some clones in this sample may be carry-over from other donors' samples. The CDR3 sequence is CASSLYSDSTDTQYF. The CDR3 DNA is TGTGCCAGCAGTTTGTACAGCGACTCCACAGATACGCAGTATTTT.